This T cell receptor beta chain was identified during a study of T cells after yellow fever vaccination. General study findings and limits: The presence of abundant clonotypes contaminating from the bulk population was possible in FACS-sorted repertoires. Few clonotypes appeared in both CD4 and CD8 compartments.

This clonotype showed up many times. Its matching antigen is unknown. Production of TCR cDNA was by 5'RACE template switching, which also added a universal primer site and UMIs. Via MiXCR, TCRdb re-called the 5' RACE reads, giving one row per CDR3 protein. The repertoire consists of some 350,000 distinct CDR3 sequences, with about 4% occurring once and the leading ten covering 20% to 25%. V lost 6 bases and J 2 bases, leaving 23 bases between the germline ends. The CDR3 has 16 amino acids. Germline CDR1 DFQATT, CDR2 SNEGSKA (reference sequence). The clonotype originates from a man aged 18 to 29 who received the YFV17D yellow fever vaccine. The rearrangement uses TRBV20-1 and TRBJ2-7; possibly TRBD1 or TRBD2 for D (7 bases each). The specimen was PBMCs, collected 5 days after the yellow fever booster vaccination. Written as DNA, the CDR3 is TGCAGTGCAACCCAACCAGGGGGGGCCCCCCCCTACGAGCAGTACTTC. It is translated as CSATQPGGAPPYEQYF.